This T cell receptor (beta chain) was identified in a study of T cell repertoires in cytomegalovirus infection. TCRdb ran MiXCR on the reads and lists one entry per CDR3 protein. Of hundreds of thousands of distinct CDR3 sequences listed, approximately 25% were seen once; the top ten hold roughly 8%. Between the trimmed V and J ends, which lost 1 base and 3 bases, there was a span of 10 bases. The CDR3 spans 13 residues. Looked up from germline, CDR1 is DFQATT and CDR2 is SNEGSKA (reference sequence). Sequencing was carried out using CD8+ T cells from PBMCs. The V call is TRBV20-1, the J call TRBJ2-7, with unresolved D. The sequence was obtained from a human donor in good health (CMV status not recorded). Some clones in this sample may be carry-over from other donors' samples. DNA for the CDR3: TGCAGTGCTAGAGGGACGTATAACTACGAGCAGTACGTC. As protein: CSARGTYNYEQYV.